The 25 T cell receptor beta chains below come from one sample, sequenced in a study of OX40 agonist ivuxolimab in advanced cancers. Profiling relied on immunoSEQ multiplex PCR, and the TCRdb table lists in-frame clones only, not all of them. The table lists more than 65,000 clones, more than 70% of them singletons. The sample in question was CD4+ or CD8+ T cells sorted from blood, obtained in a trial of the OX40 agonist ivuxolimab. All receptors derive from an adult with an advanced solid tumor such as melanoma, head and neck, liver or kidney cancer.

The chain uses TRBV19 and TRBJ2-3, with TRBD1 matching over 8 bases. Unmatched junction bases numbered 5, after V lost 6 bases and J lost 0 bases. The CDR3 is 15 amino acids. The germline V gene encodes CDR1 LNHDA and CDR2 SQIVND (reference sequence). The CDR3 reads CASRPGGKSTDTQYF. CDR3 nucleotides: TGTGCCAGTAGACCAGGGGGCAAAAGCACAGATACGCAGTATTTT.

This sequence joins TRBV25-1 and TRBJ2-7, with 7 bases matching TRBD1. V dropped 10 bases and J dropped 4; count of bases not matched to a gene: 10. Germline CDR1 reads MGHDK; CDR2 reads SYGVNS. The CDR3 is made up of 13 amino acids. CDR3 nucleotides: TGTGCCACCACTACCTTACAGGGGTACGAGCAGTACTTC. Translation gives CATTTLQGYEQYF.

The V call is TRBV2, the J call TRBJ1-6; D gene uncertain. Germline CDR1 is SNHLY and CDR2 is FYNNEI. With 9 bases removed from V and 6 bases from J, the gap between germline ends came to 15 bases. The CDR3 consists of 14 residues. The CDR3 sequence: CASSVGVGNSPLHF. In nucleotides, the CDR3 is TGTGCCAGTAGCGTCGGAGTGGGTAATTCACCCCTCCACTTT.

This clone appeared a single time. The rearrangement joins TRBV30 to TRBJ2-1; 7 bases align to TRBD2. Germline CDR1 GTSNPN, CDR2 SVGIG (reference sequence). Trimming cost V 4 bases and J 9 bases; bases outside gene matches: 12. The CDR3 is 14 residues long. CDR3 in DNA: TGTGCCTGGATGGCCGCGGGAGCCGCGGTTGAGCAGTTCTTC. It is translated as CAWMAAGAAVEQFF.

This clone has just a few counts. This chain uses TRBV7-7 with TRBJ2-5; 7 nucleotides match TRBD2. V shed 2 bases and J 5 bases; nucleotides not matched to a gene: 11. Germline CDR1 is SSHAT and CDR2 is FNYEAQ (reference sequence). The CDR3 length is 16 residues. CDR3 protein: CASSLSRGGSRETQYF. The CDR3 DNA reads TGTGCCAGCAGCTTATCCCGCGGCGGGAGTCGGGAGACCCAGTACTTC.

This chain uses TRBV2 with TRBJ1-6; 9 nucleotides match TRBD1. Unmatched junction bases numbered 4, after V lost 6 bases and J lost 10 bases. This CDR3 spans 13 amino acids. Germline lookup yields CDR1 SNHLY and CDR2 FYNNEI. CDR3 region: CASSRTGESPLHF. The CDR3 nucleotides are TGTGCCAGCAGCAGGACAGGGGAATCACCCCTCCACTTT.

The CDR3 region is CASSPVSGRTYEQYF. The CDR3 nucleotides read TGTGCCAGCTCACCGGTCTCGGGCAGGACCTACGAGCAGTACTTC. J is TRBJ2-7 and V is TRBV18; D is uncertain. Germline V CDR1 and CDR2: KGHSH, LQKENI. V lost 3 bases and J 2 bases, leaving 14 bases between the germline ends. The CDR3 extends over 15 amino acids.

The CDR3 is CASSSRNYGYTF. The DNA of the CDR3 is TGTGCCAGCTCAAGCAGAAACTATGGCTACACCTTC. The chain recombines TRBV2 with TRBJ1-2; D gene unclear. The CDR3 contains 12 residues. Germline V gene data show CDR1 as SNHLY and CDR2 as FYNNEI. The V gene lost 8 bases and the J gene lost 2 bases, with 9 bases spanning the gap.

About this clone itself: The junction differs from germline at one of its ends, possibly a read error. DNA for the CDR3: TGTGCCAGCAGCCAAGTATGGAACACGGAAGCTTTCTTT. Residues: CASSQVWNTEAFF. The chain couples TRBV14 to TRBJ1-1, with D unclear. Per the germline V gene, CDR1 is SGHDN and CDR2 is FVKESK. The CDR3 totals 13 residues.

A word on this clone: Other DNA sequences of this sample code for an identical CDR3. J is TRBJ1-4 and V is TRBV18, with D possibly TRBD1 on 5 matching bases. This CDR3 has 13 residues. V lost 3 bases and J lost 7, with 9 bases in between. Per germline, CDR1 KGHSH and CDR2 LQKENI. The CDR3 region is CASSPQGGEKLFF. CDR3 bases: TGTGCCAGCTCACCGCAGGGCGGTGAAAAACTGTTTTTT.

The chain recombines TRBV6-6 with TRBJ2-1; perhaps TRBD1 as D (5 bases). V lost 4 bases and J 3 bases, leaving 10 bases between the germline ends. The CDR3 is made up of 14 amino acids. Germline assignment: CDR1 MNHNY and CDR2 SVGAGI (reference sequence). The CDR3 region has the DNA TGTGCCAGCAGTTGGCAGGGTCTCTACAATGAGCAGTTCTTC. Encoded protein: CASSWQGLYNEQFF.

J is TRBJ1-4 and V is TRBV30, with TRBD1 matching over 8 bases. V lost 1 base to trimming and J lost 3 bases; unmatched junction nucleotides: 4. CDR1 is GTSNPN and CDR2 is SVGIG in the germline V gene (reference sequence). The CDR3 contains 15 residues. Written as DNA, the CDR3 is TGTGCCTGGAGTGGTCAGGGGGCGGCTAATGAAAAACTGTTTTTT. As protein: CAWSGQGAANEKLFF.

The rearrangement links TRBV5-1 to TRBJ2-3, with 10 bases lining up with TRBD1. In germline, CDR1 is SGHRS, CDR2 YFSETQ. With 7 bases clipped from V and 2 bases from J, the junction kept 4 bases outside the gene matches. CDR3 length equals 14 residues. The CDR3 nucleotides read TGCGCCAGCCGGGGACAGGGGATCACAGATACGCAGTATTTT. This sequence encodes CASRGQGITDTQYF.

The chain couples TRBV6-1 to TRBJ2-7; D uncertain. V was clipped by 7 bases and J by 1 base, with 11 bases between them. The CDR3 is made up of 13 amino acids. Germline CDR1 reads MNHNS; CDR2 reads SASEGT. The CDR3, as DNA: TGTGCCAGCAAAAAGCTCCAGTCCTACGAGCAGTACTTC. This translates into CASKKLQSYEQYF.

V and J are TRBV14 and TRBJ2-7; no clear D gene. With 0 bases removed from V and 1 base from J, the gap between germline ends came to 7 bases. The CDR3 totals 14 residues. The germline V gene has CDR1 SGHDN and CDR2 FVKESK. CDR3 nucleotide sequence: TGTGCCAGCAGCCAAGAGCGCAGTTCCTACGAGCAGTACTTC. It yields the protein CASSQERSSYEQYF.

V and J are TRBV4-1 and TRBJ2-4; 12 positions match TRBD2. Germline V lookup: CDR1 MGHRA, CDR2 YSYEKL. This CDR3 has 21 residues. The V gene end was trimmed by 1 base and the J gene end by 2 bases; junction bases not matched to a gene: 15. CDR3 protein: CASSQAMVASGGAETKNIQYF. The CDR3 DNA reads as TGCGCCAGCAGCCAAGCAATGGTAGCTAGCGGGGGGGCCGAAACCAAAAACATTCAGTACTTC.

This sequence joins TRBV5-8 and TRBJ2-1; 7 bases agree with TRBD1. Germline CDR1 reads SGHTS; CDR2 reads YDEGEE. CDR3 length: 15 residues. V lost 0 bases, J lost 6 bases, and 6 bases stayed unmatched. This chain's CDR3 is CASSLERGPVNEQFF. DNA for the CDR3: TGTGCCAGCAGCTTGGAGAGGGGGCCGGTCAATGAGCAGTTCTTC.

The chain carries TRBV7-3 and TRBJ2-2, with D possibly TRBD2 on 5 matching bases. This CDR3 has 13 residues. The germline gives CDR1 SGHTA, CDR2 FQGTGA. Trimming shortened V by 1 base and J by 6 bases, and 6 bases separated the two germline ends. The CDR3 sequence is CASSLRESGELFF. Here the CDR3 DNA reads TGTGCCAGCAGCTTAAGGGAGTCCGGGGAGCTGTTTTTT.

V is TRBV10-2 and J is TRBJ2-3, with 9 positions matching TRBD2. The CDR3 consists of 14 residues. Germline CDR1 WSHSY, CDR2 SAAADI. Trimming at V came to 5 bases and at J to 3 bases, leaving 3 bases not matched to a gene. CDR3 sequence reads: CASSLAGSTDTQYF. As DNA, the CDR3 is TGCGCCAGCAGTCTAGCGGGGAGTACAGATACGCAGTATTTT.

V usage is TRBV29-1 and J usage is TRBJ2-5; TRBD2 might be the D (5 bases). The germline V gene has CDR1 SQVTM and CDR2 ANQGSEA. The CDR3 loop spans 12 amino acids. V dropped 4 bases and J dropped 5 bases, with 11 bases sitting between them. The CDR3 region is CSVGLARETQYF. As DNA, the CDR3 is TGCAGCGTTGGGCTAGCTAGGGAGACCCAGTACTTC.

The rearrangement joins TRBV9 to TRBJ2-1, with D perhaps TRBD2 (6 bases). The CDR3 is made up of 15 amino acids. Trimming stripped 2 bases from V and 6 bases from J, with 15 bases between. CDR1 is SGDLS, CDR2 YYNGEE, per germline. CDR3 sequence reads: CASSVAGNLGNEQFF. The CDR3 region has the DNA TGTGCCAGCAGCGTGGCGGGAAACCTGGGCAATGAGCAGTTCTTC.

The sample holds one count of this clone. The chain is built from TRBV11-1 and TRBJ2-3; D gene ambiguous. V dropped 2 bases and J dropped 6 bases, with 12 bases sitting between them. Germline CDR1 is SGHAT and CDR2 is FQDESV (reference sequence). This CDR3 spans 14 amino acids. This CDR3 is CASSLSRSVDTQYF. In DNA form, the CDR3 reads TGTGCCAGCAGCTTATCCAGGTCCGTGGATACGCAGTATTTT.

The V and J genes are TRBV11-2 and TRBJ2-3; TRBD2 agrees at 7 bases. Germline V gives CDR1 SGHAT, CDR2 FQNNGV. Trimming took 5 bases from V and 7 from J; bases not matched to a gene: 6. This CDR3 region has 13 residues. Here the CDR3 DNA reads TGTGCCAGCAGCGGGGGGGGAGCGAATACGCAGTATTTT. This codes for CASSGGGANTQYF.

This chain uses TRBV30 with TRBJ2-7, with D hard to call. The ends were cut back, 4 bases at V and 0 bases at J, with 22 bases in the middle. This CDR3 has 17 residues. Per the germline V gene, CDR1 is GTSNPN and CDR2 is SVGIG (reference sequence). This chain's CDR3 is CAWKPGPLRRSSYEQYF. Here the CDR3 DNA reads TGTGCCTGGAAGCCTGGCCCCTTGCGAAGGAGCTCCTACGAGCAGTACTTC.

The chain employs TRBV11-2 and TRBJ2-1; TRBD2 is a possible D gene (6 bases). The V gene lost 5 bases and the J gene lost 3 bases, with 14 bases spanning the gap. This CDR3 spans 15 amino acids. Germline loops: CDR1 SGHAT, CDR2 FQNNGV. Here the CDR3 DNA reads TGTGCCAGCAGCCCGAGGAGGGACCTCTACAATGAGCAGTTCTTC. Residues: CASSPRRDLYNEQFF.